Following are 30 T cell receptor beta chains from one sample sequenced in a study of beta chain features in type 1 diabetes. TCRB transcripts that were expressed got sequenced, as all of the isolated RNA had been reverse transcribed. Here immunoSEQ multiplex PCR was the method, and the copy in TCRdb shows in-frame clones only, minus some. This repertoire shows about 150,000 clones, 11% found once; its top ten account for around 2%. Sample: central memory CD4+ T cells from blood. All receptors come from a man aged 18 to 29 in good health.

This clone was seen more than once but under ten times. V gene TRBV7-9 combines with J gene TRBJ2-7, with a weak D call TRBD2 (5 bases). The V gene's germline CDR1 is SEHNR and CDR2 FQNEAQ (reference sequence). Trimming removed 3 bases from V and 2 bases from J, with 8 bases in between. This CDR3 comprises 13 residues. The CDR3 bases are TGTGCCAGCAGCTTTAGCGAGCCCTACGAGCAGTACTTC. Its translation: CASSFSEPYEQYF.

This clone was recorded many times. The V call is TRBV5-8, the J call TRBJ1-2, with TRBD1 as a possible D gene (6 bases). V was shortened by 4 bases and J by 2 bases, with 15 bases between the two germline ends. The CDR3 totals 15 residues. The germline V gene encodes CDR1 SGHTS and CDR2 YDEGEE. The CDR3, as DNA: TGTGCCAGCAGCCCCCAAGGGGGAAACAACTATGGCTACACCTTC. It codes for CASSPQGGNNYGYTF.

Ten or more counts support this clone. The CDR3 DNA reads as TGTGCCAGCAGTCAGGGACAGCTTAATGAAAAACTGTTTTTT. Amino acid sequence: CASSQGQLNEKLFF. The chain employs TRBV4-2 and TRBJ1-4; 7 nucleotides align to TRBD1. J gave up 4 bases and V 6 bases, and 5 bases lay outside the gene matches. Per germline, CDR1 LGHNA and CDR2 YNFKEQ. The CDR3 totals 14 residues.

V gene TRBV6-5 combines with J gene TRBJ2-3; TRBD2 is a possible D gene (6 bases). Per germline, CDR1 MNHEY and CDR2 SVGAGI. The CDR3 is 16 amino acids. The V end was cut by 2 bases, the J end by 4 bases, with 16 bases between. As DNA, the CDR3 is TGTGCCAGCAGTTACCGACTAGTAAATAGGCCAGATACGCAGTATTTT. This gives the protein CASSYRLVNRPDTQYF.

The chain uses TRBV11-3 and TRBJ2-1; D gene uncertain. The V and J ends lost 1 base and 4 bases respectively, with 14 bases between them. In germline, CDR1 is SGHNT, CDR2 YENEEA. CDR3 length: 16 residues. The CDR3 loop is CASSLGLHHAYNEQFF. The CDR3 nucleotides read TGTGCCAGCAGCTTAGGATTACACCACGCTTACAATGAGCAGTTCTTC. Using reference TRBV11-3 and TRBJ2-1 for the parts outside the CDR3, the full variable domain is EAGVVQSPRYKIIEKKQPVAFWCNPISGHNTLYWYLQNLGQGPELLIRYENEEAVDDSQLPKDRFSAERLKGVDSTLKIQPAELGDSAVYLCASSLGLHHAYNEQFFGPGTRLTVL.

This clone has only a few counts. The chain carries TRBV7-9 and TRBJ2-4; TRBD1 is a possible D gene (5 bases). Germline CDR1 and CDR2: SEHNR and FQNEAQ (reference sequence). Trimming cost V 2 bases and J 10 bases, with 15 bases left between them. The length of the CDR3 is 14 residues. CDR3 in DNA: TGTGCCAGCAGCTTATCACAGGCCATAGGGATTCAGTACTTC. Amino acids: CASSLSQAIGIQYF.

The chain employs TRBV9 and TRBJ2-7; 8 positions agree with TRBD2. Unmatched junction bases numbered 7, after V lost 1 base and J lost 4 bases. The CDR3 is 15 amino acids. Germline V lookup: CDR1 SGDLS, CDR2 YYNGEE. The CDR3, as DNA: TGTGCCAGCAGCGTAAGTCCAGCGGGGGTGTACGAGCAGTACTTC. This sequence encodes CASSVSPAGVYEQYF.

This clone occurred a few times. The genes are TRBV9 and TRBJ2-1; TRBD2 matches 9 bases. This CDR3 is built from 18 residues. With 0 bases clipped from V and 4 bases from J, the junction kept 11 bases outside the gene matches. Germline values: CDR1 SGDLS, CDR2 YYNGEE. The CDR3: CASSVAGAGGLLYNEQFF. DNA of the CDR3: TGTGCCAGCAGCGTAGCTGGGGCGGGGGGGCTGCTTTACAATGAGCAGTTCTTC.

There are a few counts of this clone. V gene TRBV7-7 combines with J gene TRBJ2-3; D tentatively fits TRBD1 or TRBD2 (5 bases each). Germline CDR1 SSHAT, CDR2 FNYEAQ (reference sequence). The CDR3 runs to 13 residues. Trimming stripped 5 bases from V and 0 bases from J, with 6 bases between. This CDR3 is CASSRDSTDTQYF. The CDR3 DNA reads TGTGCCAGCAGCCGGGACAGCACAGATACGCAGTATTTT.

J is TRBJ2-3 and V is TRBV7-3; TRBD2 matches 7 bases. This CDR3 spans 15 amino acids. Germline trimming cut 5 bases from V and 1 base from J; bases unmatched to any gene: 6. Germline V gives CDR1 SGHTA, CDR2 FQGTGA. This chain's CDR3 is CASSVQAGRTDTQYF. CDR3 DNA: TGTGCCAGCAGCGTGCAAGCGGGACGCACAGATACGCAGTATTTT.

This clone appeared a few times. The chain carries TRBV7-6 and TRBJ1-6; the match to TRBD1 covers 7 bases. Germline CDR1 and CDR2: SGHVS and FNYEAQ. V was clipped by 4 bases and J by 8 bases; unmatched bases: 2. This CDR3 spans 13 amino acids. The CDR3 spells CASSSGQDSPLHF. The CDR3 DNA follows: TGTGCCAGCAGCTCAGGACAGGATTCACCCCTCCACTTT.

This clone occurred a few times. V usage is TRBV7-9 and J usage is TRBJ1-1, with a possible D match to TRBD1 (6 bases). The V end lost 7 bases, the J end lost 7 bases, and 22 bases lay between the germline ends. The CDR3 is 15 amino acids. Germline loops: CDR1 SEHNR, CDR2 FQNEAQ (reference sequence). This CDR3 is CASTQRGLSGGEAFF. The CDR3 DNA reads TGTGCCAGCACCCAACGGGGGCTTTCGGGAGGTGAAGCTTTCTTT.

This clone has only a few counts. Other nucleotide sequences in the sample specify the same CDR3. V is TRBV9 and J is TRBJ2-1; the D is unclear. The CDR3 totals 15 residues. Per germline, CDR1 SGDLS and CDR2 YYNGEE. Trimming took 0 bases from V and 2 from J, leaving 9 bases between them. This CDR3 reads CASSVAPGPYNEQFF. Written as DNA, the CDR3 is TGTGCCAGCAGCGTAGCCCCGGGCCCCTACAATGAGCAGTTCTTC.

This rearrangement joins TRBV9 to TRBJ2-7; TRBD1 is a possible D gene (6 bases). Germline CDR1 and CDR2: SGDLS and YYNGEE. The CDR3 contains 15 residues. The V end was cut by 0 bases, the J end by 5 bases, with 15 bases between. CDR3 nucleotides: TGTGCCAGCAGCGTAGACGGACAGCTTCCTAACGAGCAGTACTTC. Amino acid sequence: CASSVDGQLPNEQYF.

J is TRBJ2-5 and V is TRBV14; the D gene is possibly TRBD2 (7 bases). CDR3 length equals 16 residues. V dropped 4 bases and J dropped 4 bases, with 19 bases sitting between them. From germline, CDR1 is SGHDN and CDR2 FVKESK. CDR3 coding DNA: TGTGCCAGCAGCCCCCATAAGGGGGGGCTCGGAGAGACCCAGTACTTC. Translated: CASSPHKGGLGETQYF.

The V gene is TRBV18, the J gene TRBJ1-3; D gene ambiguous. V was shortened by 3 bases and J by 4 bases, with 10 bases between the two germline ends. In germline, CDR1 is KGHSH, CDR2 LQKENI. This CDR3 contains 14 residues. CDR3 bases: TGTGCCAGCTCACCGGATCTGGGAGGAAACACCATATATTTT. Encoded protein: CASSPDLGGNTIYF.

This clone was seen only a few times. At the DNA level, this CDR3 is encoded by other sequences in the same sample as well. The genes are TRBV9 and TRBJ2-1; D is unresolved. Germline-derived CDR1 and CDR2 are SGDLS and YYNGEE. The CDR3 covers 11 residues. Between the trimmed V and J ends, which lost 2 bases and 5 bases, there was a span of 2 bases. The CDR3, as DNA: TGTGCCAGCAGCGTCGACAATGAGCAGTTCTTC. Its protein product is CASSVDNEQFF.

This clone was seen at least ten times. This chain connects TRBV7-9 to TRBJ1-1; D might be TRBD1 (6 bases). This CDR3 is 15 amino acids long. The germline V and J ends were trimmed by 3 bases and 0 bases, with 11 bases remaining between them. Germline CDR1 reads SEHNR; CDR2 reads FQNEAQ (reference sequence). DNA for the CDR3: TGTGCCAGCAGCTTGGGACACAGCATGAACACTGAAGCTTTCTTT. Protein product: CASSLGHSMNTEAFF.

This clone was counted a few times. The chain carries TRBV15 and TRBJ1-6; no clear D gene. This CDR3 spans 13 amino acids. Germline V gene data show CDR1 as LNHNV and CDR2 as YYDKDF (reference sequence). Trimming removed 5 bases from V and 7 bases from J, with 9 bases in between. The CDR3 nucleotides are TGTGCCACCAGCCCAAACCCAAATTCACCCCTCCACTTT. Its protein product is CATSPNPNSPLHF.

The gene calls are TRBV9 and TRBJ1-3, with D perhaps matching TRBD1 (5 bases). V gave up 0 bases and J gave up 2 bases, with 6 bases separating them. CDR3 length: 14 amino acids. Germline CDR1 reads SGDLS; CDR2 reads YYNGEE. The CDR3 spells CASSVARAGNTIYF. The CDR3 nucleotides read TGTGCCAGCAGCGTAGCCAGGGCTGGAAACACCATATATTTT.

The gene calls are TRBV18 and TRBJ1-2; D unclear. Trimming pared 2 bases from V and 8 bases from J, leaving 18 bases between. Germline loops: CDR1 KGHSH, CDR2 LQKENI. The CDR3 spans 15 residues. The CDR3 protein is CASSPSSGVRGGYTF. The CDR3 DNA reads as TGTGCCAGCTCACCAAGCTCCGGGGTCCGAGGAGGCTACACCTTC. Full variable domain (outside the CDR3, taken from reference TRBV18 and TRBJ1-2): NAGVMQNPRHLVRRRGQEARLRCSPMKGHSHVYWYRQLPEEGLKFMVYLQKENIIDESGMPKERFSAEFPKEGPSILRIQQVVRGDSAAYFCASSPSSGVRGGYTFGSGTRLTVV.

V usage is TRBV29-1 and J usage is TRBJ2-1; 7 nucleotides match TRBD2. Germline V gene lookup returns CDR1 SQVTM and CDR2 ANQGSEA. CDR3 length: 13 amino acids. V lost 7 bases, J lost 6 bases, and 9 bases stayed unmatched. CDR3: CSGPAGAGNEQFF. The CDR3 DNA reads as TGCAGCGGGCCCGCGGGAGCGGGCAATGAGCAGTTCTTC.

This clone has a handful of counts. CDR3 coding DNA: TGCAGTGCAGAAAGGTTAGAGACCCAGTACTTC. The encoded protein is CSAERLETQYF. This chain joins TRBV20-1 and TRBJ2-5; D is unclear. Germline V gene data show CDR1 as DFQATT and CDR2 as SNEGSKA (reference sequence). There are 11 residues in the CDR3. Trimming stripped 6 bases from V and 4 bases from J, with 9 bases between.

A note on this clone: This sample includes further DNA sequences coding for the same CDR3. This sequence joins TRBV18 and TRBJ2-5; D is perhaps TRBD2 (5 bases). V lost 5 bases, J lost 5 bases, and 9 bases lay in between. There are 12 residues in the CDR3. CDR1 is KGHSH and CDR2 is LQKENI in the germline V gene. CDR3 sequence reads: CASSRGMETQYF. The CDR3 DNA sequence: TGTGCCAGCTCAAGAGGGATGGAGACCCAGTACTTC.

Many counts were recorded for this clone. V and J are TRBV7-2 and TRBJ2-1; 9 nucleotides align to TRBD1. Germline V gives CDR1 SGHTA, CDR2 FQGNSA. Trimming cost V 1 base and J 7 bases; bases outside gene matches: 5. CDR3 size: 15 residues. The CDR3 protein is CASSLGGTGKNEQFF. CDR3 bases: TGTGCCAGCAGCTTAGGGGGGACAGGGAAAAATGAGCAGTTCTTC. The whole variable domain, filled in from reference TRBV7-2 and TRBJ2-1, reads GAGVSQSPSNKVTEKGKDVELRCDPISGHTALYWYRQSLGQGLEFLIYFQGNSAPDKSGLPSDRFSAERTGGSVSTLTIQRTQQEDSAVYLCASSLGGTGKNEQFFGPGTRLTVL.

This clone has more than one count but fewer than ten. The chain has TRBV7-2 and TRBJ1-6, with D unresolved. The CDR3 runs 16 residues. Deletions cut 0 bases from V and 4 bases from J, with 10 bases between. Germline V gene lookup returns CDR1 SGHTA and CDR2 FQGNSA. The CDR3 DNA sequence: TGTGCCAGCAGCTTAGCGGCAAATATTTATAATTCACCCCTCCACTTT. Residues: CASSLAANIYNSPLHF. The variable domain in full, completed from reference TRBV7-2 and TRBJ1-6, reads GAGVSQSPSNKVTEKGKDVELRCDPISGHTALYWYRQSLGQGLEFLIYFQGNSAPDKSGLPSDRFSAERTGGSVSTLTIQRTQQEDSAVYLCASSLAANIYNSPLHFGNGTRLTVT.

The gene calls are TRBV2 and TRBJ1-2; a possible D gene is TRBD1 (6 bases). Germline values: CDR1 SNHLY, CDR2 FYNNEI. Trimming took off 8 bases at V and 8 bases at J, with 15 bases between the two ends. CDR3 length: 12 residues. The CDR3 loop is CASGLYRDGYTF. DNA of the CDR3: TGTGCCAGCGGGCTTTACAGGGACGGCTACACCTTC.

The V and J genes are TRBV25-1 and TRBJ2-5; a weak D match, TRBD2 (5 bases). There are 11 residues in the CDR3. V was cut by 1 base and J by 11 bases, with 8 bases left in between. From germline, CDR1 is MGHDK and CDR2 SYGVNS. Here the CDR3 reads CASSELWEQYF. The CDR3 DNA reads TGTGCCAGCAGTGAATTGTGGGAGCAGTACTTC.

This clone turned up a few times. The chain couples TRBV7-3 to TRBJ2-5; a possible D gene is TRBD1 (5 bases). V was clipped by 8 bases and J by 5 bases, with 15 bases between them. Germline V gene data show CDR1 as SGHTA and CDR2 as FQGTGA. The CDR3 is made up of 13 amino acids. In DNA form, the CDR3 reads TGTGCCAGCTCGACAGACTCCTGGGAGACCCAGTACTTC. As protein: CASSTDSWETQYF.

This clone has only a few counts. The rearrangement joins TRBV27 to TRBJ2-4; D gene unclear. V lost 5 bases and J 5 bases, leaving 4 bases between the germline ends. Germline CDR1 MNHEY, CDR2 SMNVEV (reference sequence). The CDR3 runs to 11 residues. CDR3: CASSRQNIQYF. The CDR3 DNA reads TGTGCCAGCAGTCGTCAAAACATTCAGTACTTC.